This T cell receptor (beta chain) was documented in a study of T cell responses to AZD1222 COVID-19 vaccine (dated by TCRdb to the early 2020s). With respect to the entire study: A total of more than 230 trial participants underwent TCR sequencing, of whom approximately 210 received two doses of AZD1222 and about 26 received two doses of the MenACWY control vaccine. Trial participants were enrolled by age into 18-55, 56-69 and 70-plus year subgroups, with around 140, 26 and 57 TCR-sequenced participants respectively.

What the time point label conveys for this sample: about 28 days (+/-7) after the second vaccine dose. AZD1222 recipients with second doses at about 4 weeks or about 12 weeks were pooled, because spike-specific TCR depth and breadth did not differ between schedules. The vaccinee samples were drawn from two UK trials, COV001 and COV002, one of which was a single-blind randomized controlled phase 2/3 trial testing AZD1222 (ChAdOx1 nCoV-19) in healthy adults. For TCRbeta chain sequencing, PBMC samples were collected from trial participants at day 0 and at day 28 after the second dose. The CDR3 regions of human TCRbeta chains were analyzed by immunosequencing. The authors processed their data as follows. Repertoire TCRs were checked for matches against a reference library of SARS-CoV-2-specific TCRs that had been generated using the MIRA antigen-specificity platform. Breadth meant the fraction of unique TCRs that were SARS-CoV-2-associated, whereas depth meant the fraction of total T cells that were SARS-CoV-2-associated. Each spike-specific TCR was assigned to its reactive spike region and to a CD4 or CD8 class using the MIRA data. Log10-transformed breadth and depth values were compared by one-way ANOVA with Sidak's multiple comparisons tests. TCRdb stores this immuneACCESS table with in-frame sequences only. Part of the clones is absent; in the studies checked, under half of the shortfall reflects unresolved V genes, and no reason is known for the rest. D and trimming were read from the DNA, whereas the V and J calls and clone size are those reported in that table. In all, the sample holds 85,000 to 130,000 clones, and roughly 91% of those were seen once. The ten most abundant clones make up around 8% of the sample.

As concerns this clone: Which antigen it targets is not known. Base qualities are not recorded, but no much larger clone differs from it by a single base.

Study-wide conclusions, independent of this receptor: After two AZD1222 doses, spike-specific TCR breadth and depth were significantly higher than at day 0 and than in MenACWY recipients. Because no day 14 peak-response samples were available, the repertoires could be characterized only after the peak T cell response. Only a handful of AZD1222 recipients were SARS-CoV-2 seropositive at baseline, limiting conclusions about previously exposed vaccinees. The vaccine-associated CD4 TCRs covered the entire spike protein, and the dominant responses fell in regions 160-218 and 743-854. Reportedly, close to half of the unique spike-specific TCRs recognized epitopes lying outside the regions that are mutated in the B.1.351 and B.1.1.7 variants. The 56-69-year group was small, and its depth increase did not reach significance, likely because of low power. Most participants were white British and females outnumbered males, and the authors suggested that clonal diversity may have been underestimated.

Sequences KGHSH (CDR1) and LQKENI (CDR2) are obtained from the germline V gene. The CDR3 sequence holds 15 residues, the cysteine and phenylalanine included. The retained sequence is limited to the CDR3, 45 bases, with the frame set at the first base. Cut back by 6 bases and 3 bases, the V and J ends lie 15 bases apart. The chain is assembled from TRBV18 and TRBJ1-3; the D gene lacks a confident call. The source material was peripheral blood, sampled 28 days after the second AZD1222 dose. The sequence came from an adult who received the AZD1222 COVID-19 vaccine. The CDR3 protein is CASSLTGNGGNTIYF. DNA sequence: TGTGCCAGCTCCCTCACGGGGAATGGTGGAAACACCATATATTTT.